This T cell receptor (beta chain) was sequenced for a study of CD8+ T cells in alopecia areata. Overall study results and limits: Shared TCR sequences were less clear between patients than in mice, possibly partly from HLA diversity.

Notes on this clone: As yet, its antigen is unknown.

After isolation, RNA underwent reverse transcription to generate cDNA as the sequencing template. Profiling relied on immunoSEQ multiplex PCR, and the TCRdb table lists in-frame clones only, not all of them. The repertoire consists of around 150,000 clones, with 62% occurring once and the leading ten covering roughly a third. The CDR3 is made up of 16 amino acids. V was clipped by 1 base and J by 5 bases; unmatched bases: 11. The germline V gene has CDR1 SGHRS and CDR2 YFSETQ. The chain links TRBV5-1 to TRBJ2-5; 7 bases are shared with TRBD1. Sequenced: CD8+ T cells sorted from blood. This sequence originates from a human donor in good health. DNA of the CDR3: TGCGCCAGCAGCTTGAGACAGGGTCGACCGGCGGAGACCCAGTACTTC. Encoded protein: CASSLRQGRPAETQYF.